This record looks at one T cell receptor beta chain sequence and its context. Its antigen is unknown. This specimen comes from a study of CD8+ T cells in alopecia areata. Study-wide context: Treated patients were given 5 to 10 mg oral tofacitinib twice daily. Findings and caveats of the study: When scalp samples are sequenced, resident alphabeta T cells of normal skin are also captured. In scalp and blood, many expanded lesional clones persisted during tofacitinib. Under tofacitinib, fewer expanded CD8+ clones appeared among the top 100 scalp clones.

RNA was extracted and reverse transcribed into cDNA as the sequencing template. The table came from immunoSEQ multiplex PCR; TCRdb's copy has only in-frame clones and leaves some out. Seen here are under 200,000 clones, approximately 62% observed once, and the top ten hold approximately 15%. Documented treatment: oral pan-JAK inhibitor, 5-10 mg twice daily. The V gene's germline CDR1 is SGHDT and CDR2 YYEEEE. This CDR3 has 11 residues. V shed 1 base and J shed 10 bases, with 3 bases lying between them. The receptor was isolated from a human donor with alopecia areata. The sample was CD4+ T cells sorted from blood, taken at week 24, from a patient treated with tofacitinib. The chain recombines TRBV5-6 with TRBJ1-6, with D unresolved. The CDR3 DNA follows: TGTGCCAGCAGCTTGAGATCACCCCTCCACTTT. It encodes CASSLRSPLHF.